In this sample, the clone carrying this T cell receptor (beta chain) turned up a few times. Its antigen is undetermined. Per the germline V gene, CDR1 is ENHRY and CDR2 is SYGVKD. This CDR3 is built from 14 residues. V dropped 6 bases and J dropped 2 bases, with 12 bases sitting between them. Described time point: late sampling 161 to 241 days after vaccination in three convalescent patients. Treatment given: approximately 9-day PBMC culture with coronavirus spike peptide pools or control peptides (ViraFEST assay). This sample was taken from a study of vaccination and CD4 T cells after COVID-19. Study at large: Researchers treated cells with overlapping spike peptides taken from SARS-CoV-2, HCoV-NL63, HCoV-OC43 and HCoV-229E.

Study results and caveats: Convalescent patients had 304 of 307 vaccine-specific clones showing spike mono-reactivity.

Sequenced with the Oncomine TCR Beta short-read assay was DNA taken from cultured CD4+ T cells. TCRdb reanalysed the PCR reads using MiXCR and keeps one entry per CDR3 protein. This sample carries around 26,000 distinct CDR3 sequences, 41% of them seen once, and the ten largest clones take approximately 5.3%. V is TRBV10-3 and J is TRBJ2-3; perhaps D is TRBD1 or TRBD2 (5 bases each). Source: CD4+ T cells from blood, cultured in vitro, taken about 7 months after SARS-CoV-2 vaccination. This TCR was sampled from a human donor who had recovered from COVID-19. CDR3 nucleotide sequence: TGTGCCATCAGGCCGGGACGGCCCACAGATACGCAGTATTTT. It is translated as CAIRPGRPTDTQYF.